This T cell receptor (beta chain) was recorded in a study of blood T cell repertoires in COVID-19. In the study overall: Some COVID-19 samples were acute and others convalescent; all came from the United States, Italy and Spain. PBMCs, B-cell-depleted T cells, or T cells provided the cDNA or gDNA that made up the material.

In germline, CDR1 is MNHEY, CDR2 SVGAGI. The J segment lost 1 base and the V segment lost 6 bases, leaving 5 bases of the junction unmatched. The CDR3 sequence is 15 residues long. Original processing notes: For nucleated cells, counts were estimated from reference gene primer amplification. Clones were read by immunoSEQ multiplex PCR, and TCRdb kept only the in-frame ones, dropping some. V, J and clone size were drawn from that table, and D and trimming were deduced from the DNA. The table lists about 59,000 clones, more than 80% of them singletons, with about a sixth in the top ten. The sequenced sample consisted of peripheral blood. The chain is built from TRBV6-5 and TRBJ2-2, with 7 bases aligning to TRBD2. The TCR originated in a man older than 75 with acute or convalescent COVID-19. The CDR3 region is CASRRGTENTGELFF. The CDR3 DNA sequence: TGTGCCAGCAGGCGGGGGACGGAGAACACCGGGGAGCTGTTTTTT.